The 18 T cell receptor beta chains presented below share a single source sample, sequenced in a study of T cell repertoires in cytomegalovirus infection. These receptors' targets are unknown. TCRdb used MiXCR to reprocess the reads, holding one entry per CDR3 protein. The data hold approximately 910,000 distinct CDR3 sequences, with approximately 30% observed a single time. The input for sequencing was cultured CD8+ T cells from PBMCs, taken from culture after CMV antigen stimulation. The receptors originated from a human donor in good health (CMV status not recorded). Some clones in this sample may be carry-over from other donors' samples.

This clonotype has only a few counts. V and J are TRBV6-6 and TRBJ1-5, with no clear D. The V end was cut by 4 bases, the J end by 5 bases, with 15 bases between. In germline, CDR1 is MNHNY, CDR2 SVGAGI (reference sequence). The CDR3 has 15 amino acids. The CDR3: CASSSRGGRDQPQHF. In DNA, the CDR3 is TGTGCCAGCAGTTCTCGAGGAGGGAGGGATCAGCCCCAGCATTTT.

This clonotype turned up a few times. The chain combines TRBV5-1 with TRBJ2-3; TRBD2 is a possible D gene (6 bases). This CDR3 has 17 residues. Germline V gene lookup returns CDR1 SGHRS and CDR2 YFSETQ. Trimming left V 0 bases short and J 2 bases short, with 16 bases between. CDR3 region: CASSLGGGAGYTDTQYF. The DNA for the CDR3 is TGCGCCAGCAGCTTGGGCGGCGGGGCAGGGTACACAGATACGCAGTATTTT.

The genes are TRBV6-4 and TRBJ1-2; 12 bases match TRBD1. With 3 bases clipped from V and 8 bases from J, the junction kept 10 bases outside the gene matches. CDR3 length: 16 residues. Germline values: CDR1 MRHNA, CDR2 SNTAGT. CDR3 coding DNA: TGTGCCAGCAGTGAATCGGGGACAGGGGGCGTTGGAGGCTACACCTTC. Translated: CASSESGTGGVGGYTF.

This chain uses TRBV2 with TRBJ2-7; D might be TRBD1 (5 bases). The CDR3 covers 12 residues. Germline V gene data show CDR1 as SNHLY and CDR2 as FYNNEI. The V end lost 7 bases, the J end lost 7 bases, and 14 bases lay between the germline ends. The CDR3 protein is CASTDTRREQYF. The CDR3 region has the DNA TGTGCCAGCACGGACACGAGACGGGAGCAGTACTTC.

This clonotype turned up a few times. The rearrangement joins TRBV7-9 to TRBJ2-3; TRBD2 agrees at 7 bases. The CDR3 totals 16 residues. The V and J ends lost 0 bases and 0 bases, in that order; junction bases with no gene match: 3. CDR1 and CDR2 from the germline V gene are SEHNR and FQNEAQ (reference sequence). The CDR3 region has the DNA TGTGCCAGCAGCTTAGCAACGCGGGGGAGCACAGATACGCAGTATTTT. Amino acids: CASSLATRGSTDTQYF.

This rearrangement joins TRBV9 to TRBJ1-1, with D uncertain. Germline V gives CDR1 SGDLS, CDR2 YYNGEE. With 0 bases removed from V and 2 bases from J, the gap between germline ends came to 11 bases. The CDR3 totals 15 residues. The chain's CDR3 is CASSVGEGFNTEAFF. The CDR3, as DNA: TGTGCCAGCAGCGTAGGCGAGGGCTTTAACACTGAAGCTTTCTTT.

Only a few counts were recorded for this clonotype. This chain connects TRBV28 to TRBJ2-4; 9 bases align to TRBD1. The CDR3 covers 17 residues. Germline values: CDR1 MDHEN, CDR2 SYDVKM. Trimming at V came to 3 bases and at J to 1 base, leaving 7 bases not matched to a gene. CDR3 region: CASSFPTGGDAKNIQYF. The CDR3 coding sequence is TGTGCCAGCAGTTTCCCGACAGGGGGTGACGCCAAAAACATTCAGTACTTC.

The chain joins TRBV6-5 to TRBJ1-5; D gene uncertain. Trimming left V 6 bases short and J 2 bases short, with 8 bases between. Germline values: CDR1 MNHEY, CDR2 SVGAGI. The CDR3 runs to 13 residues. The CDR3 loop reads CASSTNGNQPQHF. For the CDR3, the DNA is TGTGCCAGCAGCACTAATGGCAATCAGCCCCAGCATTTT.

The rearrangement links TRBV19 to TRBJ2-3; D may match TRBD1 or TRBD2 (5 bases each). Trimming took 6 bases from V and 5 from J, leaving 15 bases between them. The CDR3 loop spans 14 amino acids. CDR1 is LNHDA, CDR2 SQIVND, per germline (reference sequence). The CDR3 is CASRGVTIEDTQYF. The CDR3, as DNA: TGTGCCAGTAGGGGGGTCACAATTGAAGATACGCAGTATTTT. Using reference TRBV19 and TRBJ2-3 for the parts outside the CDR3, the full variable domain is DGGITQSPKYLFRKEGQNVTLSCEQNLNHDAMYWYRQDPGQGLRLIYYSQIVNDFQKGDIAEGYSVSREKKESFPLTVTSAQKNPTAFYLCASRGVTIEDTQYFGPGTRLTVL.

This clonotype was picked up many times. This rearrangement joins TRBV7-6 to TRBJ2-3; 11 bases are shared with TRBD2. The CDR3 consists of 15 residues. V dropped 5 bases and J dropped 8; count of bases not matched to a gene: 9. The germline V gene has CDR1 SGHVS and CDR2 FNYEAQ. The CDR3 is CASSDSGGAASTQYF. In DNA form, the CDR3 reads TGTGCCAGCAGCGATAGCGGGGGGGCAGCCAGTACGCAGTATTTT.

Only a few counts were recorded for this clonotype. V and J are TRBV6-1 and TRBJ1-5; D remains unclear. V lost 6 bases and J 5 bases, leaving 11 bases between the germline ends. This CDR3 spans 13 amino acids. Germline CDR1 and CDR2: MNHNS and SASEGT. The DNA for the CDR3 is TGTGCCAGCAGGCCCGATTGGGATCAGCCCCAGCATTTT. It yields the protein CASRPDWDQPQHF.

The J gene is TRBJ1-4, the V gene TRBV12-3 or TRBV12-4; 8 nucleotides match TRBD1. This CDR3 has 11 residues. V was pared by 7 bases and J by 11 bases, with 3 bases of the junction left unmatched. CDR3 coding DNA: TGTGCCAGCACCCGACAGGGGAAACTGTTTTTT. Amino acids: CASTRQGKLFF.

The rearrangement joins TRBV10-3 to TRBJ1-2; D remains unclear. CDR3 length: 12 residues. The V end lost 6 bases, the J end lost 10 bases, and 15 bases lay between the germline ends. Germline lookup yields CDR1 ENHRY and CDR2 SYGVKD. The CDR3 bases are TGTGCCATCAGCCCCGACCGAAATGACTACACCTTC. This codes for CAISPDRNDYTF.

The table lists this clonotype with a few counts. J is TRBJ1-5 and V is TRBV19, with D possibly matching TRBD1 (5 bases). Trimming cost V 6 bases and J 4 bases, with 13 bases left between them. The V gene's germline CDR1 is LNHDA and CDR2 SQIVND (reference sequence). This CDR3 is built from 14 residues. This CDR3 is CASRLGTENQPQHF. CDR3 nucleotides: TGTGCCAGTAGACTCGGGACCGAGAATCAGCCCCAGCATTTT.

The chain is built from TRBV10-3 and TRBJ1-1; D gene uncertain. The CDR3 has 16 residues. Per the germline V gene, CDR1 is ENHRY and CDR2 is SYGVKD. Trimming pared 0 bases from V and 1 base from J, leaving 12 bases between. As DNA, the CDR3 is TGTGCCATCAGTGAGTCGAGTGAAGGCGCGAACACTGAAGCTTTCTTT. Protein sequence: CAISESSEGANTEAFF.

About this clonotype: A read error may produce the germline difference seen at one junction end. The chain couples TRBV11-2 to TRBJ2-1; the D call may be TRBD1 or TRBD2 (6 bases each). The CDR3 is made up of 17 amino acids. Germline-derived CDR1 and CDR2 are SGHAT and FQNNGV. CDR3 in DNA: TGTGCCGGCAGTTCTAAACTACAGGGCGGAGGGCACAATGAGCAGTTCTTC. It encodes CAGSSKLQGGGHNEQFF.

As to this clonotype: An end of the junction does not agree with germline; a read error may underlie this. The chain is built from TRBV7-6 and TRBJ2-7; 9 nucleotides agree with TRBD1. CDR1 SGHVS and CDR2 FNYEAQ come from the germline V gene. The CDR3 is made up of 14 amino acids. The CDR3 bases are TGTGCTAGCAGCTTAGAGGGACAGGGCGACGAGCAGTACTTC. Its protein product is CASSLEGQGDEQYF.

CDR3 bases: TGTGCCAGCAGAGCGGATCGCCACTTTCAGCCCCAGCATTTT. The encoded protein is CASRADRHFQPQHF. The J gene is TRBJ1-5, the V gene TRBV28, with unresolved D. Trimming pared 6 bases from V and 6 bases from J, leaving 15 bases between. The CDR3 length is 14 residues. Germline V gives CDR1 MDHEN, CDR2 SYDVKM.